This T cell receptor beta chain was recovered during a study of cytomegalovirus exposure and HLA in healthy donors. Each donor was nominally healthy when sampled (though unrecorded immune exposures were likely). PCR involved 60 Vbeta and 13 Jbeta primers. Authors' data handling: Per a later analysis, the number of unique TCR beta chains was roughly 80 million, of which 9 million to 14 million were shared. TCRdb keeps only in-frame clones here, not all; method: immunoSEQ multiplex PCR. That table is the source of V, J and clone size, and D and trimming were worked out from the DNA. This sample has over 150,000 clones, with almost 85% found just once. The CDR3 extends over 19 amino acids. In germline, CDR1 is MGHRA, CDR2 YSYEKL. V trimming: 4 bases; J trimming: 0 bases; junction bases outside the gene matches: 11. Study observations and caveats: A later analysis showed TCR association rates differing by HLA locus, peaking at DRB1 and lowest at HLA-C.

Remarks on this clone: Antigen: not known.

The sequence was collected from a boy younger than 10 in good health and CMV-seronegative. Input material: PBMCs. The chain employs TRBV4-1 and TRBJ2-6; 8 bases are shared with TRBD2. CDR3 amino acids: CASSPVWSGGLSGANVLTF. The CDR3 nucleotides read TGCGCCAGCAGCCCCGTTTGGAGCGGGGGACTCTCTGGGGCCAACGTCCTGACTTTC.